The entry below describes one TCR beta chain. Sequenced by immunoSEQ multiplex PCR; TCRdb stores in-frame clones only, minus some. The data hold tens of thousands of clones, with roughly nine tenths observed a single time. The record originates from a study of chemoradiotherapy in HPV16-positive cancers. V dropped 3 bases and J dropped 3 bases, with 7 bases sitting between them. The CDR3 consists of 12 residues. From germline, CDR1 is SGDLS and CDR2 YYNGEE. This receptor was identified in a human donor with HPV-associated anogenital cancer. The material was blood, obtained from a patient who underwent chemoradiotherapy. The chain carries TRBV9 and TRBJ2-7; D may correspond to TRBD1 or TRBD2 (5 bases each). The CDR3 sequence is CASSGDGYEQYF. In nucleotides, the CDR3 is TGTGCCAGCAGCGGGGACGGCTACGAGCAGTACTTC. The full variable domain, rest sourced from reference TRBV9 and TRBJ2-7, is DSGVTQTPKHLITATGQRVTLRCSPRSGDLSVYWYQQSLDQGLQFLIQYYNGEERAKGNILERFSAQQFPDLHSELNLSSLELGDSALYFCASSGDGYEQYFGPGTRLTVT.